These 23 T cell receptor beta chains were all obtained from the same sample, sequenced in a study of T cell repertoires in cytomegalovirus infection. These TCRs' antigens remain unknown. TCRdb used MiXCR to reprocess the reads, holding one entry per CDR3 protein. The sample shows around 360,000 distinct CDR3 sequences, about 35% of them seen only once. The specimen was cultured PBMCs, collected from culture after CMV antigen stimulation. Receptor source: a human donor in good health (CMV status not recorded). Some clones in this sample may be carry-over from other donors' samples.

At least ten counts were recorded for this clonotype. This sequence joins TRBV7-2 and TRBJ2-3, with 7 nucleotides matching TRBD2. The junction had 3 bases not matched to a gene; V was cut back by 2 bases and J by 1 base. Germline values: CDR1 SGHTA, CDR2 FQGNSA. The CDR3 is 15 residues long. The CDR3 region is CASSLRGLRTDTQYF. CDR3 coding DNA: TGTGCCAGCAGCTTAAGGGGACTACGCACAGATACGCAGTATTTT.

This clonotype showed up just a few times. Written as DNA, the CDR3 is TGTGCCAGCAGCCCGGGACTAGCGGGGGTGGACGGTGAGCAGTTCTTC. Translation gives CASSPGLAGVDGEQFF. The genes are TRBV5-4 and TRBJ2-1; 14 bases map to TRBD2. In germline, CDR1 is SGHNT, CDR2 YYREEE (reference sequence). V lost 4 bases and J lost 9; bases outside the gene matches: 9. This CDR3 is 16 amino acids long.

The chain employs TRBV2 and TRBJ2-7; possibly TRBD1 for D (6 bases). V was clipped by 7 bases and J by 4 bases, with 14 bases between them. The CDR3 sequence is 13 residues long. Germline-derived CDR1 and CDR2 are SNHLY and FYNNEI. The CDR3 DNA reads TGTGCCAGCACCAGGATTACAGGGTACGAGCAGTACGTC. This gives the protein CASTRITGYEQYV.

V and J are TRBV6-2 or TRBV6-3 and TRBJ1-5; TRBD1 matches 7 bases. The CDR3 contains 17 residues. V shed 4 bases and J 1 base; nucleotides not matched to a gene: 10. Germline assignment: CDR1 MNHEY and CDR2 SVGEGT. CDR3 sequence: CASSSQTQGMSNQPQHF. As DNA, the CDR3 is TGTGCCAGCAGTTCCCAAACACAGGGGATGAGCAATCAGCCCCAGCATTTT.

The chain uses TRBV4-3 and TRBJ2-1; 10 positions agree with TRBD2. The ends lost 4 bases at V and 2 bases at J; junction bases unmatched: 8. The germline V gene has CDR1 LGHNA and CDR2 YSLEER. The CDR3 loop spans 17 amino acids. CDR3: CASSRTLAGATYNEQFF. The CDR3 coding sequence is TGCGCCAGCAGCCGGACCCTAGCGGGAGCTACCTACAATGAGCAGTTCTTC.

This clonotype showed up just a few times. The chain couples TRBV20-1 to TRBJ2-1; D not certain. Germline CDR1 reads DFQATT; CDR2 reads SNEGSKA (reference sequence). V lost 0 bases and J 10 bases, leaving 10 bases between the germline ends. The CDR3 consists of 12 residues. This chain's CDR3 is CSARDGGLEQFF. CDR3 DNA sequence: TGCAGTGCTAGAGATGGTGGTTTGGAGCAGTTCTTC.

This chain joins TRBV7-2 and TRBJ2-7; D is unresolved. V lost 2 bases and J 1 base, leaving 9 bases between the germline ends. The germline V gene has CDR1 SGHTA and CDR2 FQGNSA. This CDR3 is built from 14 residues. CDR3 amino acids: CASSLNGFSYEQYV. CDR3 in DNA: TGTGCCAGCAGCTTAAACGGGTTTTCCTACGAGCAGTACGTC.

This clonotype was seen a handful of times. The chain combines TRBV11-3 with TRBJ2-1, with 7 nucleotides matching TRBD2. Germline CDR1 and CDR2: SGHNT and YENEEA. Trimming removed 3 bases from V and 3 bases from J; junction bases left unmatched: 2. The CDR3 covers 14 residues. Here the CDR3 DNA reads TGTGCCAGCAGCTTGGGAGGGAACTACAATGAGCAGTTCTTC. As protein: CASSLGGNYNEQFF.

In its sample, this clonotype was seen a few times. The rearrangement joins TRBV10-3 to TRBJ1-5; D gene uncertain. CDR1 is ENHRY and CDR2 is SYGVKD in the germline V gene. V lost 2 bases to trimming and J lost 5 bases, with 7 bases between them. The CDR3 consists of 13 residues. The CDR3 is CAISEKEHQPQHF. CDR3 in DNA: TGTGCCATCAGTGAGAAGGAACATCAGCCCCAGCATTTT.

V gene TRBV7-8 combines with J gene TRBJ2-3, with 7 nucleotides matching TRBD1. Trimming took 6 bases from V and 0 from J; bases not matched to a gene: 6. Germline V gene lookup returns CDR1 SGHVS and CDR2 FQNEAQ. The CDR3 spans 15 residues. The CDR3 here is CASRRTGVSTDTQYF. CDR3 bases: TGTGCCAGCAGGCGTACAGGGGTTAGCACAGATACGCAGTATTTT.

This sequence joins TRBV7-6 and TRBJ2-5; D unclear. There are 12 residues in the CDR3. CDR1 and CDR2 from the germline V gene are SGHVS and FNYEAQ. V was pared by 6 bases and J by 4 bases, with 9 bases between. The CDR3 coding sequence is TGTGCCAGCAGTGACTTGTCAGAGACCCAGTACTTC. Amino acid sequence: CASSDLSETQYF.

The table lists this clonotype with many counts. This chain joins TRBV7-2 and TRBJ2-1; 13 nucleotides agree with TRBD2. V dropped 5 bases and J dropped 8; count of bases not matched to a gene: 9. The length of the CDR3 is 16 residues. Germline CDR1 reads SGHTA; CDR2 reads FQGNSA. The CDR3 sequence is CASSTRTSGRWYEQFF. For the CDR3, the DNA is TGTGCCAGCAGCACGAGGACTAGCGGGAGATGGTATGAGCAGTTCTTC.

The sample holds a few counts of this clonotype. CDR3 in DNA: TGTGCCAGCAGTTTCGGGACTAGCGGATTCACAGATACGCAGTATTTT. Translating it yields CASSFGTSGFTDTQYF. The rearrangement joins TRBV6-2 or TRBV6-3 to TRBJ2-3; 11 positions agree with TRBD2. The V and J ends lost 4 bases and 2 bases, in that order; junction bases with no gene match: 5. The CDR3 has 16 amino acids. Germline V CDR1 and CDR2: MNHEY, SVGEGT.

The rearrangement links TRBV19 to TRBJ1-3; D unresolved. Germline CDR1 LNHDA, CDR2 SQIVND (reference sequence). The CDR3 loop spans 14 amino acids. V shed 9 bases and J shed 0 bases, with 12 bases lying between them. The CDR3 sequence: CASRHVSSGNTIYF. The CDR3 DNA reads TGTGCCAGCAGACATGTAAGCTCTGGAAACACCATATATTTT.

This clonotype was seen a few times. This chain uses TRBV24-1 with TRBJ2-3; 10 nucleotides agree with TRBD2. Germline lookup yields CDR1 KGHDR and CDR2 SFDVKD. This CDR3 is 17 amino acids long. The V segment lost 2 bases and the J segment 5 bases; nucleotides outside the gene matches: 9. The CDR3: CATSDSWLAGVGDTQYF. For the CDR3, the DNA is TGTGCCACCAGTGATTCCTGGCTAGCGGGAGTGGGAGATACGCAGTATTTT.

This clonotype was seen at least ten times. The genes are TRBV12-3 or TRBV12-4 and TRBJ1-2, with D perhaps matching TRBD1 (6 bases). The CDR3 consists of 14 residues. Between the trimmed V and J ends, which lost 2 bases and 0 bases, there was a span of 7 bases. Here the CDR3 DNA reads TGTGCCAGCAGTTTACAGGGGTCTAACTATGGCTACACCTTC. This encodes CASSLQGSNYGYTF.

This rearrangement joins TRBV7-2 to TRBJ2-7; TRBD2 matches at 9 bases. V was clipped by 5 bases and J by 6 bases; unmatched bases: 11. The CDR3 covers 15 residues. Germline CDR1 and CDR2: SGHTA and FQGNSA. The CDR3 loop is CASSLLAGRGVEQYF. The CDR3 DNA sequence: TGTGCCAGCAGCCTCCTAGCGGGAAGGGGAGTCGAGCAGTACTTC.

In its sample, this clonotype was seen many times. The chain is built from TRBV7-2 and TRBJ2-3; D call uncertain. Trimming pared 3 bases from V and 1 base from J, leaving 17 bases between. In germline, CDR1 is SGHTA, CDR2 FQGNSA. This CDR3 region has 17 residues. In nucleotides, the CDR3 is TGTGCCAGCAGCTTGGGCCCCTACAGATTACGCACAGATACGCAGTATTTT. Its translation is CASSLGPYRLRTDTQYF.

V usage is TRBV6-2 or TRBV6-3 and J usage is TRBJ1-1; 7 nucleotides agree with TRBD1. V was pared by 6 bases and J by 6 bases, with 13 bases of the junction left unmatched. The CDR3 has 15 residues. CDR1 and CDR2 (germline): MNHEY, SVGEGT. The CDR3 loop is CASRERDSVFPEAFF. DNA of the CDR3: TGTGCCAGCAGGGAGCGGGACAGCGTTTTTCCTGAAGCTTTCTTT.

In its sample, this clonotype ranks as medium-sized. The chain recombines TRBV28 with TRBJ1-5; D may be TRBD1 (5 bases). Germline CDR1 MDHEN, CDR2 SYDVKM. Trimming removed 6 bases at V and 4 bases at J, with 13 bases between. CDR3 length equals 14 residues. The CDR3 sequence: CASSSLQGNQPQHF. For the CDR3, the DNA is TGTGCCAGCAGCTCACTGCAGGGAAATCAGCCCCAGCATTTT.

The genes are TRBV11-2 and TRBJ2-7; TRBD2 aligns across 10 bases. Germline V gene sequence: CDR1 SGHAT, CDR2 FQNNGV. This CDR3 has 19 residues. With V trimmed by 5 bases and J by 5 bases, 21 bases remained unmatched. In DNA, the CDR3 is TGTGCCAGCAGCGAAGAGAGGAGCCACTGGCTAGCGGGAGTAAACGAGCAGTACTTC. Protein sequence: CASSEERSHWLAGVNEQYF.

There are a few counts of this clonotype. V gene TRBV20-1 combines with J gene TRBJ2-3; 7 bases fit TRBD2. CDR3 size: 14 residues. Losses at the gene ends were 6 bases for V and 2 bases for J; bases not matched to a gene: 8. The germline CDR1 and CDR2 sequences are DFQATT and SNEGSKA (reference sequence). The CDR3 spells CSALKAGTTDTQYF. For the CDR3, the DNA is TGCAGTGCCCTAAAAGCGGGGACCACAGATACGCAGTATTTT.

The chain joins TRBV24-1 to TRBJ2-1, with TRBD2 identical over 9 bases. Germline V lookup: CDR1 KGHDR, CDR2 SFDVKD. The length of the CDR3 is 15 residues. The V and J ends lost 5 bases and 9 bases, in that order; junction bases with no gene match: 10. CDR3 protein: CATSGGSGSTREQFF. The CDR3 DNA is TGTGCCACCAGTGGAGGTAGCGGGAGTACCCGTGAGCAGTTCTTC.